One T cell receptor beta chain is described in this entry. The data derive from a study of T cell changes during pregnancy in multiple sclerosis. CDR3 length equals 14 residues. V was clipped by 2 bases and J by 2 bases, with 9 bases between them. Assay: immunoSEQ multiplex PCR; the TCRdb copy retains only in-frame clones and omits some. Of fewer than 150,000 clones in the sample, 90% to 96% were seen once. The input for sequencing was peripheral blood, taken after pregnancy. This clonotype was obtained from a female donor with multiple sclerosis, enrolled in a pregnancy study. The chain joins TRBV23-1 to TRBJ1-2; D may be TRBD1 (6 bases). TRBV23-1 qualifies as an ORF whose function is uncertain. The CDR3 sequence: CASSQPDRNYGYTF. CDR3 nucleotide sequence: TGCGCCAGCAGTCAACCCGACAGGAACTATGGCTACACCTTC.